The following is a T cell receptor beta chain sequence with its context. What it recognizes is unknown. This sample is drawn from a study of radiotherapy plus CTLA-4 blockade in lung cancer. V lost 3 bases and J 7 bases, leaving 17 bases between the germline ends. This CDR3 spans 15 amino acids. The germline V gene has CDR1 LNHDA and CDR2 SQIVND (reference sequence). General study findings and limits: The study found tumor-derived TCR clones expanded in blood after radiotherapy plus ipilimumab.

Profiling relied on immunoSEQ multiplex PCR, and the TCRdb table lists in-frame clones only, not all of them. This sample has under 110,000 clones, with under 90% found just once. J is TRBJ2-3 and V is TRBV19, with D possibly matching TRBD2 (7 bases). This sequence was found in a human donor with non-small cell lung cancer that progressed on radiotherapy plus ipilimumab. Some clones in this sample may be carry-over from other donors' samples. The material was peripheral blood, obtained from a patient treated with radiotherapy plus ipilimumab. In nucleotides, the CDR3 is TGTGCCAGTAGTATGGAAACGGGGGGCAGGTATACGCAGTATTTT. Its translation is CASSMETGGRYTQYF.